This T cell receptor beta chain was captured in a study of blood T cell repertoires in COVID-19. In the study overall: Specimens from acute and convalescent COVID-19 originated in the United States, Italy and Spain. T cells, B-cell-depleted T cells, or PBMCs provided the cDNA or gDNA that served as material.

Germline CDR1 is MNHEY and CDR2 is SVGAGI. V was pared by 6 bases and J by 3 bases, with 3 bases of the junction left unmatched. CDR3 length: 13 residues. Original processing notes: The authors estimated nucleated cell counts from reference gene primer amplification. Sequencing used immunoSEQ multiplex PCR; TCRdb keeps in-frame clones, though not all of them. V and J calls and clone size are as listed in that table; D and trimming were resolved from the DNA. The sample holds approximately 70,000 clones; more than 70% are singletons and the top ten take about 6%. This rearrangement joins TRBV6-5 to TRBJ2-7; 9 bases map to TRBD2. Sequencing was carried out using peripheral blood. The clonotype originates from a woman between 55 and 75 years old with acute or convalescent COVID-19. The DNA for the CDR3 is TGTGCCAGCAGAAGCGGGGGGTTCTACGAGCAGTACTTC. This gives the protein CASRSGGFYEQYF.